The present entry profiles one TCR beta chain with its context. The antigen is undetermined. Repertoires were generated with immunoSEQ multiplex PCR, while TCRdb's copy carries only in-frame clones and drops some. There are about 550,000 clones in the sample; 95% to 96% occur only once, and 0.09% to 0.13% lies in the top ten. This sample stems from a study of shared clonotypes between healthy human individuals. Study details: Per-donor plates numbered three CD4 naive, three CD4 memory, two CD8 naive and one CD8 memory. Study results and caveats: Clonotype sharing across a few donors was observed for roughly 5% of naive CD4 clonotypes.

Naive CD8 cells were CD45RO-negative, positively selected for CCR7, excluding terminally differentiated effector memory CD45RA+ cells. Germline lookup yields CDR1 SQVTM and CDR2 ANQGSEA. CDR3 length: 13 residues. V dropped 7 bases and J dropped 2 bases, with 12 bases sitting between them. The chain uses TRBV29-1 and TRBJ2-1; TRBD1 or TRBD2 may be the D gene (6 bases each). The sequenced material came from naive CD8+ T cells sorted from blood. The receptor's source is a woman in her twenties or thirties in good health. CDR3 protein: CSALGGPYNEQFF. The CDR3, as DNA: TGCAGCGCACTGGGGGGCCCCTACAATGAGCAGTTCTTC.